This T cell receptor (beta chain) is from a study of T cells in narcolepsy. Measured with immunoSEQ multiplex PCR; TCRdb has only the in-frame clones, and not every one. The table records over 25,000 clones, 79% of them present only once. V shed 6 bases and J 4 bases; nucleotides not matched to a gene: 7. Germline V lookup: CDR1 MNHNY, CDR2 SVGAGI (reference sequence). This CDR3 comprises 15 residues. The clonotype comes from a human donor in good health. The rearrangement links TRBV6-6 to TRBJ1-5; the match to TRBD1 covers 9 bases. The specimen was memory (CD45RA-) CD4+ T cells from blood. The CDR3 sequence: CASSTLGTGNQPQHF. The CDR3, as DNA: TGTGCCAGCAGCACCCTCGGGACAGGGAATCAGCCCCAGCATTTT.